A single sample gave rise to the 17 T cell receptor beta chains below, sequenced in a study of CD8 T cells in ankylosing spondylitis. Whole-study results and caveats: What seemed typical of ankylosing spondylitis blood was a TCR beta motif built from under 10 highly homologous variants.

TCRdb re-called the 5' RACE reads through MiXCR, storing one row per CDR3 protein. The sample shows fewer than 250,000 distinct CDR3 sequences, approximately 16% of them seen only once. Their recognized antigens are unknown. The sample taken for sequencing was blood, either unsorted or a sorted T cell fraction (not recorded which). The receptors originated from a male donor with ankylosing spondylitis.

The chain recombines TRBV5-1 with TRBJ2-7; D not resolved. V was cut by 0 bases and J by 2 bases, with 9 bases left in between. This CDR3 has 14 amino acids. Germline-derived CDR1 and CDR2 are SGHRS and YFSETQ. This CDR3 reads CASSLGENPYEQYF. Written as DNA, the CDR3 is TGCGCCAGCAGCTTGGGAGAGAACCCCTACGAGCAGTACTTC.

The chain recombines TRBV7-9 with TRBJ2-1, with unresolved D. The CDR3 has 14 amino acids. The V gene's germline CDR1 is SEHNR and CDR2 FQNEAQ (reference sequence). V gave up 7 bases and J gave up 2 bases, with 12 bases separating them. The CDR3 loop reads CASIAAGPYNEQFF. In DNA form, the CDR3 reads TGTGCCAGCATCGCGGCAGGCCCCTACAATGAGCAGTTCTTC.

The CDR3 spells CASSPRGDMIWTDTQYF. The CDR3 DNA is TGTGCCAGCAGCCCAAGGGGGGATATGATCTGGACAGATACGCAGTATTTT. This chain links TRBV7-2 with TRBJ2-3; tentatively, D is TRBD1 or TRBD2 (6 bases each). Trimming took 5 bases from V and 3 from J, leaving 21 bases between them. This CDR3 contains 17 residues. CDR1 and CDR2 (germline): SGHTA, FQGNSA.

This clonotype was seen repeatedly, ten times or more. The chain is built from TRBV12-3 or TRBV12-4 and TRBJ2-7, with no clear D. V shed 0 bases and J shed 0 bases, with 6 bases lying between them. The length of the CDR3 is 14 residues. This chain's CDR3 is CASSLAGHSYEQYF. CDR3 bases: TGTGCCAGCAGTTTAGCTGGTCACTCCTACGAGCAGTACTTC.

The chain uses TRBV6-1 and TRBJ2-1, with 10 bases that match TRBD2. Germline V gene lookup returns CDR1 MNHNS and CDR2 SASEGT. The CDR3 runs to 16 residues. The junction had 5 bases not matched to a gene; V was cut back by 4 bases and J by 2 bases. CDR3 sequence reads: CASSVTSGGAYNEQFF. DNA for the CDR3: TGTGCCAGCAGTGTCACCAGCGGGGGGGCCTACAATGAGCAGTTCTTC.

Of note for this clonotype: One junction end does not reproduce the germline sequence, and a read error may be involved. The chain carries TRBV30 and TRBJ1-1; D is perhaps TRBD1 (5 bases). Per germline, CDR1 GTSNPN and CDR2 SVGIG (reference sequence). CDR3 size: 14 residues. In DNA form, the CDR3 reads TGTGCCGCCGCGGGGATGGACATCGAGGCTGAAGTTTTCTTT. This translates into CAAAGMDIEAEVFF. Variable domain in full (rest from reference TRBV30 and TRBJ1-1): SQTIHQWPATLVQPVGSPLSLECTVEGTSNPNLYWYRQAAGRGLQLLFYSVGIGQISSEVPQNLSASRPQDRQFILSSKKLLLSDSGFYLCAAAGMDIEAEVFFGQGTRLTVV.

This clonotype was detected many times. This chain connects TRBV20-1 to TRBJ2-1; D is unresolved. Germline loops: CDR1 DFQATT, CDR2 SNEGSKA (reference sequence). This CDR3 comprises 14 residues. Trimming stripped 0 bases from V and 8 bases from J, with 14 bases between. CDR3 sequence: CSARDLAVWDEQFF. Written as DNA, the CDR3 is TGCAGTGCTAGAGATTTGGCCGTTTGGGATGAGCAGTTCTTC.

The chain has TRBV5-8 and TRBJ2-1; a possible D gene is TRBD1 (6 bases). Trimming cost V 2 bases and J 4 bases, with 19 bases left between them. Germline V gene sequence: CDR1 SGHTS, CDR2 YDEGEE. This CDR3 has 17 amino acids. The CDR3 DNA reads as TGTGCCAGCAGCTTCCCGACGGACAGTCAAGCTTACAATGAGCAGTTCTTC. Translating it yields CASSFPTDSQAYNEQFF.

The chain employs TRBV12-3 or TRBV12-4 and TRBJ2-1; 7 nucleotides line up with TRBD1. Trimming removed 3 bases from V and 8 bases from J; junction bases left unmatched: 10. The CDR3 covers 15 residues. CDR3 sequence: CASSLGRGGGYEQFF. Here the CDR3 DNA reads TGTGCCAGCAGTTTGGGTAGAGGGGGCGGCTATGAGCAGTTCTTC.

There are a few counts of this clonotype. V usage is TRBV24-1 and J usage is TRBJ2-3; 7 bases are shared with TRBD2. V was pared by 3 bases and J by 1 base, with 6 bases of the junction left unmatched. The CDR3 sequence is 16 residues long. Germline lookup yields CDR1 KGHDR and CDR2 SFDVKD. CDR3 sequence reads: CATSDPTSERTDTQYF. The CDR3 DNA follows: TGTGCCACCAGTGATCCCACTAGCGAGCGCACAGATACGCAGTATTTT.

V and J are TRBV12-3 or TRBV12-4 and TRBJ1-2; 7 bases line up with TRBD1. The CDR3 extends over 12 amino acids. J gave up 5 bases and V 4 bases, and 1 base lay outside the gene matches. CDR3 protein: CASSWDRYGYTF. The DNA for the CDR3 is TGTGCCAGCAGTTGGGACAGATATGGCTACACCTTC.

This clonotype turned up a few times. The chain links TRBV29-1 to TRBJ2-5, with D maybe TRBD1 (5 bases). The CDR3 runs to 13 residues. Trimming left V 4 bases short and J 3 bases short, with 12 bases between. Germline loops: CDR1 SQVTM, CDR2 ANQGSEA. The CDR3 spells CSVVPGQEETQYF. The CDR3 DNA follows: TGCAGCGTTGTTCCTGGACAAGAAGAGACCCAGTACTTC.

The genes are TRBV4-3 and TRBJ2-7, with 10 bases fitting TRBD2. V shed 4 bases, J shed 1 base, and the junction held 13 bases outside the gene matches. The germline V gene has CDR1 LGHNA and CDR2 YSLEER. There are 18 residues in the CDR3. The CDR3 nucleotides are TGCGCCAGCAGCCTGGGGCCTAGCGGGAGCGCCCTATCCTACGAGCAGTACTTC. Its translation is CASSLGPSGSALSYEQYF.

This clonotype was observed many times. The chain recombines TRBV21-1 with TRBJ2-1; the table calls TRBD2, which could not be checked here. TRBV21-1 is described as a pseudogene. This CDR3 spans 15 amino acids. The CDR3 coding sequence is TGTGCCAGCAGGGATACTAGCGGCTCCGACAATGAGCAGTTCTTC. Amino acid sequence: CASRDTSGSDNEQFF.

This clonotype has only a few counts. This chain joins TRBV6-1 and TRBJ2-3, with a tentative D call TRBD2 (6 bases). Trimming removed 3 bases at V and 5 bases at J, with 18 bases between. Germline V gene lookup returns CDR1 MNHNS and CDR2 SASEGT. CDR3 length: 16 residues. The CDR3 reads CASSEVPGAGKDTQYF. Here the CDR3 DNA reads TGTGCCAGCAGTGAGGTCCCGGGTGCGGGGAAAGATACGCAGTATTTT.

This rearrangement joins TRBV2 to TRBJ1-1; 8 nucleotides match TRBD1. The germline V gene encodes CDR1 SNHLY and CDR2 FYNNEI. V lost 8 bases and J lost 5; bases outside the gene matches: 19. This CDR3 contains 17 residues. The CDR3 region is CASQGDYGQGRVTEAFF. The CDR3 region has the DNA TGTGCCAGCCAAGGCGATTATGGACAGGGAAGGGTTACTGAAGCTTTCTTT.

There are a few counts of this clonotype. This rearrangement joins TRBV12-3 or TRBV12-4 to TRBJ1-4; the match to TRBD1 covers 10 bases. This CDR3 has 18 amino acids. V lost 8 bases to trimming and J lost 4 bases; unmatched junction nucleotides: 16. The CDR3 protein is CASATRDRGQGNNEKLFF. Written as DNA, the CDR3 is TGTGCCAGCGCCACGAGGGACAGGGGCCAGGGAAATAATGAAAAACTGTTTTTT.